The rows below give T cell receptor beta chains drawn from one sample of a study of blood T cells in healthy people across ages. TCRdb processed the 5' RACE reads anew with MiXCR; each CDR3 protein has one entry. The sample has 870,000 or so distinct CDR3 sequences; roughly 26% are singletons. Material for sequencing was blood. The receptors here all came from an elderly woman in good health. CDR3s include the opening cysteine and the closing phenylalanine or tryptophan. The order of the fields is D gene, V gene, clone size, J gene, CDR3 protein, CDR3 DNA. The D gene is left open where the match is weak. Not all rows give a size; the values are once, few, many and, for expanded clones, a class.

TRBD2	TRBV7-2	many	TRBJ2-7	CASSSANIAGGDEQYF	TGTGCCAGCAGCTCCGCCAACATAGCGGGGGGCGACGAGCAGTACTTC
NA	TRBV14	many	TRBJ2-5	CASSRTGRVLEETQYF	TGTGCCAGCAGCCGCACGGGCCGGGTCCTTGAGGAGACCCAGTACTTC
NA	TRBV7-2	many	TRBJ2-3	CASSLAAGAVDTQYF	TGTGCCAGCAGCTTAGCGGCGGGGGCTGTAGATACGCAGTATTTT
NA	TRBV7-8	few	TRBJ2-5	CASSPLTTGYRGQETQYF	TGTGCCAGCAGCCCTCTGACCACAGGGTATAGGGGCCAAGAGACCCAGTACTTC
TRBD2	TRBV20-1	NA	TRBJ2-7	CSARRGSGTLYEQYF	TGCAGTGCTAGAAGAGGCAGCGGGACGCTCTACGAGCAGTACTTC
NA	TRBV7-2	many	TRBJ1-2	CASSLAPPMEGDNYGYTF	TGTGCCAGCAGCTTAGCCCCCCCAATGGAGGGAGATAACTATGGCTACACCTTC
TRBD1	TRBV12-3/TRBV12-4	many	TRBJ2-1	CASSSRQGENNEQFF	TGTGCCAGCAGTTCCAGACAGGGGGAAAACAATGAGCAGTTCTTC
NA	TRBV29-1	few	TRBJ2-1	CSARGGFTYNEQFF	TGCAGCGCTAGGGGGGGGTTCACCTACAATGAGCAGTTCTTC
NA	TRBV7-2	NA	TRBJ2-1	CASSRRDSGDEQFF	TGTGCCAGCAGCCGCAGGGATTCGGGAGATGAGCAGTTCTTC
NA	TRBV12-3/TRBV12-4	few	TRBJ2-3	CASSFGGNADTQYF	TGTGCCAGCAGTTTTGGGGGCAACGCAGATACGCAGTATTTT
TRBD2	TRBV7-8	many	TRBJ2-3	CASSRRGLAGNTDTQYF	TGTGCCAGCAGCCGAAGGGGACTAGCGGGGAACACAGATACGCAGTATTTT
NA	TRBV25-1	many	TRBJ2-3	CASNQAGIDTQYF	TGTGCCAGCAACCAGGCAGGGATAGATACGCAGTATTTT
TRBD2	TRBV7-9	NA	TRBJ2-5	CASSLAGRGGRETQYF	TGTGCCAGCAGCTTAGCAGGGCGGGGGGGCCGGGAGACCCAGTACTTC
NA	TRBV24-1	many	TRBJ2-3	CATSDVTSNGVDTQYF	TGTGCCACCAGTGATGTGACGTCGAATGGGGTTGATACGCAGTATTTT
TRBD2	TRBV7-2	many	TRBJ2-1	CASSLALAVPYNEQFF	TGTGCCAGCAGCTTAGCACTAGCGGTGCCTTACAATGAGCAGTTCTTC
TRBD2	TRBV6-1	NA	TRBJ2-7	CASRDGQAGGSYNEQYF	TGTGCCAGCAGGGACGGACAGGCGGGGGGGTCCTACAATGAGCAGTACTTC
NA	TRBV3-1	NA	TRBJ1-1	CASSHSQGYHTEAFF	TGTGCCAGCAGCCATTCGCAGGGTTACCACACTGAAGCTTTCTTT
NA	TRBV20-1	many	TRBJ1-5	CSARDSGIGNQPQHF	TGCAGTGCTAGAGATTCAGGTATAGGCAATCAGCCCCAGCATTTT
NA	TRBV21-1	NA	TRBJ1-2	CASSVAGGLGYTF	TGTGCCAGCAGCGTGGCAGGGGGCCTGGGCTACACCTTC
NA	TRBV6-1	few	TRBJ2-1	CASRATQGAYNEQFF	TGTGCCAGCAGGGCAACACAGGGTGCCTACAATGAGCAGTTCTTC
TRBD1	TRBV12-3/TRBV12-4	few	TRBJ2-2	CASSFRTGWSGELFF	TGTGCCAGCAGTTTTAGGACAGGGTGGTCCGGGGAGCTGTTTTTT
TRBD1	TRBV30	NA	TRBJ1-4	CAWSYPALDRARKLFF	TGTGCCTGGAGTTACCCCGCACTGGACAGGGCAAGGAAACTGTTTTTT
NA	TRBV11-2	many	TRBJ2-1	CASSPRNPHEQFF	TGTGCCAGCAGCCCCAGGAATCCCCATGAGCAGTTCTTC
NA	TRBV12-3/TRBV12-4	many	TRBJ1-6	CASSLAGPNSPLHF	TGTGCCAGCAGTTTGGCGGGACCCAATTCACCCCTCCACTTT